Sequencing of this T cell receptor (beta chain) was carried out in a study of cytomegalovirus exposure and HLA in healthy donors. Study as a whole: The same platform was used for the 120 validation repertoires and the roughly 680 first-cohort repertoires, a later analysis reported.

Study results and caveats: Researchers catalogued roughly 150 TCR beta chains as cytomegalovirus-associated. In vitro data verified a few CMV-associated chains as specific for CMV antigens. Despite most TCR sequences being rare, some public TCRs occurred in many donors.

This CDR3 spans 12 amino acids. V shed 3 bases and J shed 6 bases, with 5 bases lying between them. The germline CDR1 and CDR2 sequences are MNHEY and SMNVEV (reference sequence). This clone was picked up one time. Its antigen remains unknown. TCRdb's copy holds only in-frame clones and misses some; the assay was immunoSEQ multiplex PCR. The sample yields about 220,000 clones, around nine tenths seen once. Sequencing used PBMCs. This receptor was taken from a woman under 30 in good health and CMV-seronegative. The rearrangement uses TRBV27 and TRBJ2-2; D call uncertain. CDR3 residues: CASSFLPGELFF. The CDR3 DNA reads TGTGCCAGCAGTTTCCTACCCGGGGAGCTGTTTTTT.